The clone carrying this T cell receptor (beta chain) has a count of ten or more. TCRdb itself ran the reads through MiXCR, one entry per CDR3 protein. Of around 440,000 distinct CDR3 sequences listed, roughly 10% were seen once; the top ten hold 10%. This entry comes from a study of T cell repertoires in cytomegalovirus infection. The CDR3 is 12 residues long. The ends were cut back, 7 bases at V and 5 bases at J, with 14 bases in the middle. Germline assignment: CDR1 GTSNPN and CDR2 SVGIG (reference sequence). The receptor was isolated from a human donor in good health (CMV status not recorded). Some clones in this sample may be carry-over from other donors' samples. The rearrangement links TRBV30 to TRBJ2-5; a weak D match, TRBD1 (6 bases). The specimen was PBMCs. DNA of the CDR3: TGTGCCTTGGCAGGGGCGCGGGAGACCCAGTACTTC. This sequence encodes CALAGARETQYF. Full variable domain (outside the CDR3, taken from reference TRBV30 and TRBJ2-5): SQTIHQWPATLVQPVGSPLSLECTVEGTSNPNLYWYRQAAGRGLQLLFYSVGIGQISSEVPQNLSASRPQDRQFILSSKKLLLSDSGFYLCALAGARETQYFGPGTRLLVL.